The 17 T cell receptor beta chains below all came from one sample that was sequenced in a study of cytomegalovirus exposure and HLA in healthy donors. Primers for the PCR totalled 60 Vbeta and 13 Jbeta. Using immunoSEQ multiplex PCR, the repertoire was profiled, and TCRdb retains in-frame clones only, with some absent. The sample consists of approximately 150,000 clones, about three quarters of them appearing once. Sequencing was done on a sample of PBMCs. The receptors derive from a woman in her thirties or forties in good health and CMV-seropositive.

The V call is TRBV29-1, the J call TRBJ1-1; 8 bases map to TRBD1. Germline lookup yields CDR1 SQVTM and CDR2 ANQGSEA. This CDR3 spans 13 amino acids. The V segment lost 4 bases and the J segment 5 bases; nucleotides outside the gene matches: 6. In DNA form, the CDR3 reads TGCAGCGTTGGGACAGGGAGCCAAACTGAAGCTTTCTTT. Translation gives CSVGTGSQTEAFF.

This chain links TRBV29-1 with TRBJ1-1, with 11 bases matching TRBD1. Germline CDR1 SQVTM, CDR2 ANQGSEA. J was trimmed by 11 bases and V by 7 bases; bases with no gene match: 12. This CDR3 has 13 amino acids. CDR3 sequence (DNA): TGCAGCGCCGCGGGACAGGGGGTTCGGTGGGCTTTCTTT. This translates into CSAAGQGVRWAFF.

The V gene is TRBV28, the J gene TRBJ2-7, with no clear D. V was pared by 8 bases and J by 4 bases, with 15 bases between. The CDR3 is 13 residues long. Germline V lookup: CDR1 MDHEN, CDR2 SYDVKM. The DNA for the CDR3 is TGTGCCAGCTATCAGGCAGGATTATACGAGCAGTACTTC. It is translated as CASYQAGLYEQYF.

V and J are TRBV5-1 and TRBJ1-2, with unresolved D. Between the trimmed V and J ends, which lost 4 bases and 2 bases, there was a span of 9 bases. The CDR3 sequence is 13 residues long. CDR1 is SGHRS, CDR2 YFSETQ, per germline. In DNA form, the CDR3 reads TGCGCCAGCAGCCTCTCCGGGAACTATGGCTACACCTTC. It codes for CASSLSGNYGYTF.

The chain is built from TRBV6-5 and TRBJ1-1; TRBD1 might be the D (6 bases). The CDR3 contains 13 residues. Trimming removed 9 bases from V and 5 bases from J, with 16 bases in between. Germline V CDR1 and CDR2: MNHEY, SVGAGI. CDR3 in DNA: TGTGCCAGTATAAAACAGGGCCCGACTGAAGCTTTCTTT. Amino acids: CASIKQGPTEAFF.

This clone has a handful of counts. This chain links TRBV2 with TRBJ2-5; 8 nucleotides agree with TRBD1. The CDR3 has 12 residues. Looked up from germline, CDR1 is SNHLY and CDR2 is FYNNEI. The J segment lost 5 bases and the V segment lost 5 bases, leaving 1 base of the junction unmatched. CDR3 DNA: TGTGCCAGCAGTCGACAGGGGGAGACCCAGTACTTC. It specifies CASSRQGETQYF.

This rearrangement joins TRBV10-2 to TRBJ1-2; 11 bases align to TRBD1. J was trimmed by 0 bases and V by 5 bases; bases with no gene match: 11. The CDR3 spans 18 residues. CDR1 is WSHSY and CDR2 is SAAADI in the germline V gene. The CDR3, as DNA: TGCGCCAGCAGTCCAGGACAGGGGGCGCGGGGAGCTAACTATGGCTACACCTTC. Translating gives CASSPGQGARGANYGYTF.

CDR3 residues: CASSLVGDNEQFF. CDR3 nucleotides: TGTGCCAGCAGTTTGGTAGGGGACAATGAGCAGTTCTTC. The chain has TRBV6-6 and TRBJ2-1; D is possibly TRBD1 (5 bases). The germline V gene encodes CDR1 MNHNY and CDR2 SVGAGI (reference sequence). Trimming took 4 bases from V and 5 from J, leaving 9 bases between them. CDR3 length: 13 residues.

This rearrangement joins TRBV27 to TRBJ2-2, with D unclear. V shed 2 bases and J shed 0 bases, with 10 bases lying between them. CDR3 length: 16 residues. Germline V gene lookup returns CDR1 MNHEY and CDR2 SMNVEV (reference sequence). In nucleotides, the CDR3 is TGTGCCAGCAGTTTAATTCCGTCCGCGAACACCGGGGAGCTGTTTTTT. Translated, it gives CASSLIPSANTGELFF.

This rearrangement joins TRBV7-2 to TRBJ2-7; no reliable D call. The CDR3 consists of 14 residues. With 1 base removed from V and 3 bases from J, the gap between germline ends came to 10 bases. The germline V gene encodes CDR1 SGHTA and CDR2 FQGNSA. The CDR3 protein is CASSLVLNHYEQYF. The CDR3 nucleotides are TGTGCCAGCAGCTTAGTACTGAACCACTACGAGCAGTACTTC.

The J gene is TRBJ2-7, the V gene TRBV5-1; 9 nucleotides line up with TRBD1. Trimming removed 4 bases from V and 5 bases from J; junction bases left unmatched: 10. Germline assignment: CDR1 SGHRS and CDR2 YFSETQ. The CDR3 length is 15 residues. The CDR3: CASSVAGTGLHEQYF. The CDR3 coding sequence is TGCGCCAGCAGCGTGGCCGGGACAGGGCTCCACGAGCAGTACTTC. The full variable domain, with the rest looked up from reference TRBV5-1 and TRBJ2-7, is KAGVTQTPRYLIKTRGQQVTLSCSPISGHRSVSWYQQTPGQGLQFLFEYFSETQRNKGNFPGRFSGRQFSNSRSEMNVSTLELGDSALYLCASSVAGTGLHEQYFGPGTRLTVT.

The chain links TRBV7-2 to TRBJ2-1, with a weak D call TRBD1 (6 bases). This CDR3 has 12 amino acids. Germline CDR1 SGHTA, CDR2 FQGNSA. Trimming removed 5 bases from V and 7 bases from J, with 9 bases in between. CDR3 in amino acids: CASSPDRNEQFF. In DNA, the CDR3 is TGTGCCAGCAGCCCCGACAGGAATGAGCAGTTCTTC.

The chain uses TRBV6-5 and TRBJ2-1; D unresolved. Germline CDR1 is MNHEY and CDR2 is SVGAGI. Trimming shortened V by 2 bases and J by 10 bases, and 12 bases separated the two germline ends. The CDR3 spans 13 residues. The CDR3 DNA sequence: TGTGCCAGCAGTTACCTCGGGTTTTGGGAGCAGTTCTTC. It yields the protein CASSYLGFWEQFF.

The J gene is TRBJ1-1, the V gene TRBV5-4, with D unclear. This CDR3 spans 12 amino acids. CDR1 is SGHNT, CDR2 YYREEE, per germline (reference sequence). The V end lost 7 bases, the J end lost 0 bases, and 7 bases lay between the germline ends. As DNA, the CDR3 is TGTGCCAGCCACGAGGTGAACACTGAAGCTTTCTTT. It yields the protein CASHEVNTEAFF.

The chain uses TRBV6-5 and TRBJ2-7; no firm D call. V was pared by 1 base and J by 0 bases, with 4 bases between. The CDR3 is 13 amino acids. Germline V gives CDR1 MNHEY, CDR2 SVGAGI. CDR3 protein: CASSYFSSYEQYF. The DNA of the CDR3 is TGTGCCAGCAGTTACTTTAGCTCCTACGAGCAGTACTTC.

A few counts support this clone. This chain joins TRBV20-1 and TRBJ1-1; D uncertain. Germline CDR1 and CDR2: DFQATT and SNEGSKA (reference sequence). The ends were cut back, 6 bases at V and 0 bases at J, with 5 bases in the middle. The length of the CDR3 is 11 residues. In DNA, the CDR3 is TGCAGTGCCCTAGTGAACACTGAAGCTTTCTTT. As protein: CSALVNTEAFF.

As DNA, the CDR3 is TGTGCCAGCTCACAGGATTCCCTCGCTGAAGCTTTCTTT. Translating it yields CASSQDSLAEAFF. The V and J genes are TRBV10-3 and TRBJ1-1; TRBD1 might be the D (5 bases). The CDR3 consists of 13 residues. The V gene's germline CDR1 is ENHRY and CDR2 SYGVKD. V was cut by 10 bases and J by 6 bases, with 18 bases left in between.